Listed below are T cell receptor beta chains from one sample, sequenced in a study of vaccination and CD4 T cells after COVID-19. TCRdb ran MiXCR on the PCR reads and lists one entry per CDR3 protein. Of around 20,000 distinct CDR3 sequences detected, over 20% appear once; the ten largest clones hold approximately 10%. Their specific antigens are unknown. Sequences were obtained from cultured CD4+ T cells from blood. The receptors stem from a human donor with COVID-19. The CDR3 runs from the conserved cysteine through the conserved F or W. A D gene is named only where the DNA matches it firmly. Not all rows give a size; the values are once, few, many and, for expanded clones, a class.

d_call j_call v_call clone_size cdr3_nt cdr3_aa
NA TRBJ1-1 TRBV6-5 NA TGTGCCAGCAGTTACCGCGCAGATATCCACACTGAAGCTTTCTTT CASSYRADIHTEAFF
NA TRBJ2-6 TRBV20-1 NA TGCAGTGCTCAAAACCTAGCTGGGGCCAACGTCCTGACTTTC CSAQNLAGANVLTF
NA TRBJ2-1 TRBV19 few TGTGCCAGTAGTATAGCGGGTACCTCCTACAATGAGCAGTTCTTC CASSIAGTSYNEQFF
NA TRBJ2-3 TRBV19 NA TGTGCCAGTAGTCTTGGGACTCCAACAGATACGCAGTATTTT CASSLGTPTDTQYF
NA TRBJ2-7 TRBV2 few TGTGCCAGCAACTCAGGTCTGGGCCACTACGAGCAGTACTTC CASNSGLGHYEQYF
NA TRBJ2-2 TRBV10-3 NA TGTGCCATCAGTGAAAACTCGGGAACCGGGGAGCTGTTTTTT CAISENSGTGELFF
TRBD1 TRBJ1-2 TRBV7-2 NA TGTGCCAGCAGCTTAGGCAGGGGGCGCGTATCTCGCTATGGCTACACCTTC CASSLGRGRVSRYGYTF
NA TRBJ1-5 TRBV5-1 few TGCGCCAGCAGCTTGGGTATCCAGGGAGGAGTGGGCAATCAGCCCCAGCATTTT CASSLGIQGGVGNQPQHF
NA TRBJ1-3 TRBV19 NA TGTGCCAGTAGTTTACGGACGGGAGACTCTGGAAACACCATATATTTT CASSLRTGDSGNTIYF
TRBD2 TRBJ2-7 TRBV20-1 NA TGCAGTGCTAGACAATGGGGACTAGCGGGGGAGCAGTACTTC CSARQWGLAGEQYF
NA TRBJ1-4 TRBV15 NA TGTGCCACCAGCAGAGGGGACCCTCATGAAAAACTGTTTTTT CATSRGDPHEKLFF
TRBD2 TRBJ2-7 TRBV20-1 few TGCAGTGCTAGAGATCTCGGGACTACCGACTACGAGCAGTACTTC CSARDLGTTDYEQYF
NA TRBJ1-5 TRBV5-3 few TGTGCCAGCAGCTTGGTTGGGGGGAATCAGCCCCAGCATTTT CASSLVGGNQPQHF
TRBD2 TRBJ2-5 TRBV7-2 few TGTGCCAGCAGCTTTCAGCGGGGTGGGGAGACCCAGTACTTC CASSFQRGGETQYF
NA TRBJ1-2 TRBV4-3 few TGCGCCAGCAGCCAAGATACCGGGGGCCCAGGCTATGGCTACACCTTC CASSQDTGGPGYGYTF
NA TRBJ2-3 TRBV30 few TGTGCCTGGAGCTTCCGGACTACCAGCACAGATACGCAGTATTTT CAWSFRTTSTDTQYF
NA TRBJ1-2 TRBV4-1 NA TGCGCCAGCAGCCAAGAAGAGCTAGCTAACTATGGCTACACCTTC CASSQEELANYGYTF
TRBD1 TRBJ1-2 TRBV7-2 few TGTGCCAGCAGCTCCACCCCTAGCGACAGGGGCCATGGCTACACCTTC CASSSTPSDRGHGYTF
NA TRBJ2-3 TRBV7-9 NA TGTGCCAGCAGCTTCGCCCCATCCCCTGGGGATACGCAGTATTTT CASSFAPSPGDTQYF
NA TRBJ2-7 TRBV11-3 few TGTGCCAGCAGCTTAGGCCCTGGAAGCTCCTACGAGCAGTACTTC CASSLGPGSSYEQYF
NA TRBJ2-3 TRBV11-2 few TGTGCCAGCAGCCAGCAGGGAACAGATACGCAGTATTTT CASSQQGTDTQYF
NA TRBJ2-3 TRBV5-1 NA TGCGCCAGCAGCTTGGGCGGGCTGACAGATACGCAGTATTTT CASSLGGLTDTQYF
NA TRBJ1-1 TRBV6-5 few TGTGCCAGCAGTTACTCTCGGGTTTTGAACACTGAAGCTTTCTTT CASSYSRVLNTEAFF
TRBD1 TRBJ1-1 TRBV6-2/TRBV6-3 few TGTGCCAGCAGAGAGGACAGGGGAGGGACTGAAGCTTTCTTT CASREDRGGTEAFF
TRBD1 TRBJ2-1 TRBV19 NA TGTGCCAGTAGTATAGAACCGGGACAGGGGGCCTACAATGAGCAGTTCTTC CASSIEPGQGAYNEQFF
TRBD1 TRBJ1-1 TRBV28 few TGTGCCATCCTACAGGGGGCGGGTAATGAAGCTTTCTTT CAILQGAGNEAFF
TRBD1 TRBJ2-7 TRBV5-1 few TGCGCCAGCAGCGGCGCAGGGACAGGGACCTACGAGCAGTACTTC CASSGAGTGTYEQYF
TRBD2 TRBJ2-3 TRBV18 NA TGTGCCAGCTCACCACTAGCGGGGGGCATCACAGATACGCAGTATTTT CASSPLAGGITDTQYF
TRBD1 TRBJ1-6 TRBV5-1 NA TGCGCCAGCAGCTTTGACAGGGACTCCTATAATTCACCCCTCCACTTT CASSFDRDSYNSPLHF
NA TRBJ2-3 TRBV28 few TGTGCCAGCACCCGGAGGAATACGCAGTATTTT CASTRRNTQYF
NA TRBJ2-5 TRBV7-8 few TGTGCCAGCAGCGGGGGGCTCTCGGAGACCCAGTACTTC CASSGGLSETQYF
TRBD1 TRBJ1-1 TRBV5-1 few TGCGCCAGCAGCTTGGATACAGGGGGTGGCACTGAAGCTTTCTTT CASSLDTGGGTEAFF
NA TRBJ1-1 TRBV20-1 NA TGCAGTGCTAGAGCTGCGGGAAGACCGGGGAACACTGAAGCTTTCTTT CSARAAGRPGNTEAFF
TRBD1 TRBJ2-5 TRBV6-5 few TGTGCCAGCAGTTTAGAGGACAGGGGGAGAAAGACCCAGTACTTC CASSLEDRGRKTQYF
NA TRBJ1-4 TRBV19 few TGTGCCAGTAGTACCAATTCAGGACGGACTCCTAATGAAAAACTGTTTTTT CASSTNSGRTPNEKLFF
TRBD1 TRBJ2-7 TRBV20-1 NA TGCAGTGCTAGAGCGACAGGGCTACCCTACGAGCAGTACTTC CSARATGLPYEQYF
NA TRBJ1-2 TRBV9 NA TGTGCCAGCAGCGCCTCCCAGAAGGGGGAAGAGAGGAGCTATGGCTACACCTTC CASSASQKGEERSYGYTF
TRBD2 TRBJ2-6 TRBV2 few TGTGCCAGCAGTGATTGGGAGCGGGGACCCTCTGGGGCCAACGTCCTGACTTTC CASSDWERGPSGANVLTF
NA TRBJ1-6 TRBV5-1 few TGCGCCAGCAGCTCGCGGGGAGGCGGGGGTGCGAATTCACCCCTCCACTTT CASSSRGGGGANSPLHF
TRBD1 TRBJ1-1 TRBV28 NA TGTGCCAGCATTAAACCGGGACAGGGCACCACTGAAGCTTTCTTT CASIKPGQGTTEAFF